This TCR beta chain was identified in a study of shared clonotypes between healthy human individuals. The V gene lost 3 bases and the J gene lost 8 bases, with 13 bases spanning the gap. Germline CDR1 GTSNPN, CDR2 SVGIG (reference sequence). The CDR3 is made up of 12 amino acids. The method was immunoSEQ multiplex PCR; TCRdb's version includes in-frame clones alone and lacks a portion of them. Of approximately 1,000,000 clones listed, about 80% are singletons. With respect to this clone: What it recognizes is unknown. Other DNA sequences in this sample translate to the same CDR3.

Overall study findings and caveats: Among the subsets, naive ones generally showed larger estimated richness than memory ones. Clonotypes shared by all four donors outscored non-shared clonotypes in generation probability. Depth of sequencing was expected to influence donor clonotype sharing. A handful of donors showed sharing of around 5.3% of naive CD4 clonotypes.

What was sequenced was memory CD4+ T cells from PBMCs. The subset: CD45RA-negative fraction. This receptor was obtained from a man aged 18 to 35 in good health. Some clones in this sample may be carry-over from other donors' samples. The chain couples TRBV30 to TRBJ1-2, with D unresolved. CDR3 protein: CAWSPSLGGYTF. The CDR3 DNA reads TGTGCCTGGAGCCCCTCGCTGGGGGGCTACACCTTC.